This TCR beta chain derives from a study of cytomegalovirus exposure and HLA in healthy donors. Across the study: A prior analysis found more than 90 million unique TCR beta sequences from around 200 million T cells. Broader study findings: A later analysis showed TCR association rates differing by HLA locus, peaking at DRB1 and lowest at HLA-C.

Use of 60 Vbeta and 13 Jbeta primers characterized the PCR. Some clones are missing from TCRdb's copy, which holds only in-frame ones; the method was immunoSEQ multiplex PCR. Here the sample spans fewer than 120,000 clones, 60% to 85% being singletons. Healthy people donating bone marrow made up the donors. Germline values: CDR1 SGHTA, CDR2 FQGNSA. The CDR3 has 13 amino acids. Trimming stripped 5 bases from V and 7 bases from J, with 12 bases between. About this clone itself: Its antigen is still unknown.

This clonotype was sampled from a woman aged 25 to 39 in good health and CMV-seronegative. The V call is TRBV7-2, the J call TRBJ1-5; a possible D gene is TRBD1 (5 bases). Sequencing was done on a sample of PBMCs. The CDR3 region is CASSPRGEQPQHF. Here the CDR3 DNA reads TGTGCCAGCAGCCCCCGGGGGGAACAGCCCCAGCATTTT.